This is a list of T cell receptor beta chains from one sample in a study of blood T cell repertoires in COVID-19. Assay: immunoSEQ multiplex PCR; the TCRdb copy retains only in-frame clones and omits some. The table lists over 70,000 clones, approximately 93% of them singletons. The sequenced material came from peripheral blood. These receptors all stem from a man aged 45 to 65 with COVID-19, enrolled during active disease. Each CDR3 is given with its conserved first and last residue. D genes are given only for firm matches. Clone size is not always given. Where it is, it says once, few, many or a class for expanded clones.

TRBJ2-7 TRBD1 NA TRBV10-3 CAISKDRDRVYEQYF TGTGCCATCAGTAAGGACCGGGACAGGGTCTACGAGCAGTACTTC
TRBJ2-3 NA NA TRBV5-1 CASARGTSTDTQYF TGCGCCAGCGCTCGGGGGACTAGCACAGATACGCAGTATTTT
TRBJ2-7 TRBD2 NA TRBV7-2 CASSPTSVYEQYF TGTGCCAGCAGCCCGACTAGCGTGTACGAGCAGTACTTC
TRBJ1-1 TRBD1 NA TRBV28 CASSWKSRQGRAEAFF TGTGCCAGCAGTTGGAAGTCAAGACAGGGCCGGGCTGAAGCTTTCTTT
TRBJ1-1 NA NA TRBV9 CASSVAGTDEAFF TGTGCCAGCAGCGTAGCAGGAACTGATGAAGCTTTCTTT
TRBJ1-2 NA NA TRBV28 CASSYASANYGYTF TGTGCCAGCAGTTACGCCTCAGCTAACTATGGCTACACCTTC
TRBJ1-6 TRBD1 NA TRBV5-6 CASSLKGAYSPLHF TGTGCCAGCAGCTTGAAGGGGGCTTATTCACCCCTCCACTTT
TRBJ1-1 NA NA TRBV5-1 CASSLASVGEAFF TGCGCCAGCAGCTTGGCCTCTGTCGGTGAAGCTTTCTTT
TRBJ2-2 TRBD2 NA TRBV29-1 CSAGLAGGPYTGELFF TGCAGCGCCGGACTAGCGGGAGGGCCTTACACCGGGGAGCTGTTTTTT
TRBJ1-1 TRBD1 NA TRBV28 CASSPGTGNTEAFF TGTGCCAGCAGCCCCGGGACAGGAAACACTGAAGCTTTCTTT
TRBJ1-2 TRBD1 NA TRBV11-2 CASSSGQGHLSGYTF TGTGCCAGCAGCTCGGGACAGGGGCACCTATCTGGCTACACCTTC
TRBJ2-7 TRBD1 once TRBV7-2 CASSPGGTGNYEQYF TGTGCCAGCAGCCCTGGAGGGACAGGGAACTACGAGCAGTACTTC
TRBJ1-2 TRBD1 few TRBV5-1 CASSTGTENYGYTF TGCGCCAGCAGCACCGGGACAGAAAACTATGGCTACACCTTC
TRBJ2-1 TRBD1 NA TRBV7-2 CASSFDRGSYNEQFF TGTGCCAGCAGCTTCGACAGGGGTTCCTACAATGAGCAGTTCTTC
TRBJ2-6 NA NA TRBV19 CANQTGCSGANVLTF TGTGCCAACCAGACAGGCTGCTCTGGGGCCAACGTCCTGACTTTC
TRBJ1-1 NA NA TRBV20-1 CSAERGTEAFF TGCAGTGCCGAACGAGGCACTGAAGCTTTCTTT
TRBJ2-1 NA NA TRBV27 CASSPRLGGSYNEQFF TGTGCCAGCAGCCCGAGACTGGGTGGGTCCTACAATGAGCAGTTCTTC
TRBJ1-4 NA NA TRBV19 CASSMGGAGEKLFF TGTGCCAGTAGTATGGGGGGGGCTGGTGAAAAACTGTTTTTT
TRBJ2-3 TRBD2 NA TRBV30 CAWSRSSGVPSKQYF TGTGCCTGGAGTAGGTCTAGCGGCGTCCCGAGTAAGCAGTATTTT
TRBJ1-1 TRBD1 NA TRBV9 CASSVVRTGNTEAFF TGTGCCAGCAGCGTAGTACGGACAGGGAACACTGAAGCTTTCTTT
TRBJ1-6 TRBD1 NA TRBV5-1 CASSFEGADSPLHF TGCGCCAGCAGCTTCGAGGGGGCCGATTCACCCCTCCACTTT
TRBJ2-7 NA NA TRBV28 CASTQGGLPSSYEQYF TGTGCCAGCACCCAGGGGGGCCTCCCTAGCTCCTACGAGCAGTACTTC
TRBJ2-2 NA NA TRBV7-6 CASSSQSQTGELFF TGTGCCAGCAGCTCACAGAGCCAAACCGGGGAGCTGTTTTTT
TRBJ1-6 TRBD1 NA TRBV2 CASKYGTGRYSPLHF TGTGCCAGCAAATATGGGACAGGGAGGTATTCACCCCTCCACTTT
TRBJ1-5 NA NA TRBV6-2/TRBV6-3 CASSYSGRDSNQPQHF TGTGCCAGCAGTTACTCGGGCAGGGATAGCAATCAGCCCCAGCATTTT
TRBJ2-6 NA NA TRBV11-3 CASSLPSGGANVLTF TGTGCCAGCAGCCTACCCAGCGGCGGGGCCAACGTCCTGACTTTC